This T cell receptor beta chain is from a study of T cells after posttransplantation cyclophosphamide. The naive gate required viable CD3+CD4+ or CD3+CD8+ cells with CCR7+CD45RA+CD45RO-CD95-CD27+CD28+ phenotype. The data were produced by immunoSEQ multiplex PCR, yet TCRdb's version contains in-frame clones alone and is incomplete. The sample has approximately 15,000 clones, roughly 94% seen once. The receptor was isolated from a woman between 45 and 65 years old in good health and a related stem cell transplant donor. Sequenced material: naive CD4+ T cells sorted from blood.

The CDR3 nucleotides read TGTGCCAGCAGCTCGACCCCACTAGCGGGTAGCACAGATACGCAGTATTTT. Amino acid sequence: CASSSTPLAGSTDTQYF. This chain joins TRBV7-2 and TRBJ2-3, with 9 bases aligning to TRBD2. This CDR3 is 17 amino acids long. With 4 bases clipped from V and 0 bases from J, the junction kept 8 bases outside the gene matches. Germline loops: CDR1 SGHTA, CDR2 FQGNSA.